The rows below give T cell receptor beta chains drawn from one sample of a study of technical replicates of blood from a handful of donors. The assay was immunoSEQ multiplex PCR, and TCRdb's table has in-frame clones only and misses some. The data show about 100,000 clones, with 95% seen just once and approximately 0.36% held by the top ten. Sequenced input: T cells isolated from PBMCs. All receptors come from a human donor in good health. CDR3s include the opening cysteine and the closing phenylalanine or tryptophan. D genes are given only for firm matches. Some rows mark clone size as missing; the rest say once, few, many or name a class of expanded clone.

>TRBV27|TRBJ2-2|.|.
TGTGCCAGCAGTTGGAGGGGCACCGGGGAGCTGTTTTTT
CASSWRGTGELFF
>TRBV11-3|TRBJ2-3|.|.
TGTGCCAGCACAAGTAGTCCTCCTGATACGCAGTATTTT
CASTSSPPDTQYF
>TRBV7-2|TRBJ2-7|.|.
TGTGCCAGCAGCTACGACAGCTCTAACTCCTACGAGCAGTACTTC
CASSYDSSNSYEQYF
>TRBV7-2|TRBJ2-1|.|.
TGTGCCAGCAGCTTCACGGGAAATGAGCAGTTCTTC
CASSFTGNEQFF
>TRBV5-4|TRBJ1-1|.|.
TGTGCCAGCAGCTTGAGAGGGGGGGAGACTGAAGCTTTCTTT
CASSLRGGETEAFF
>TRBV2|TRBJ1-3|.|.
TGTGCCACATACGAGGGGGACTCTGGAAACACCATATATTTT
CATYEGDSGNTIYF
>TRBV5-1|TRBJ2-1|.|TRBD2
TGCGCCAGCAGCATACCTCTCCAAACCAACTACCTAGCGGGAGATTACAATGAGCAGTTCTTC
CASSIPLQTNYLAGDYNEQFF
>TRBV19|TRBJ1-1|.|TRBD1
TGTGCCAGTATTCCGACAGGGAAGAACACTGAAGCTTTCTTT
CASIPTGKNTEAFF
>TRBV19|TRBJ1-5|.|.
TGTGCCAGTCTAAGTGCGGGGGGCAATCAGCCCCAGCATTTT
CASLSAGGNQPQHF
>TRBV6-5|TRBJ2-7|once|TRBD2
TGTGCCAGCAGTTACTCGAGGCCTAGCGGACCCTACGAGCAGTACTTC
CASSYSRPSGPYEQYF
>TRBV9|TRBJ2-7|once|.
TGTGCCAGCAGCGTAGAAAGTTTACGGGAGCAGTACTTC
CASSVESLREQYF
>TRBV4-1|TRBJ2-7|.|TRBD2
TGCGCCAGCAGCCCTGAGCGGGACTACTACGAGCAGTACTTC
CASSPERDYYEQYF
>TRBV5-1|TRBJ2-5|.|TRBD1
TGCGCCAGCAGCCCGATTATCGACAGGGACCTAGGGGAGACCCAGTACTTC
CASSPIIDRDLGETQYF
>TRBV7-8|TRBJ2-5|.|.
TGTGCCAGCACCCTTAGTAGGGGCGGGATCGAGGAGACCCAGTACTTC
CASTLSRGGIEETQYF
>TRBV30|TRBJ2-1|once|.
TGTGCCTGGAGTTCTGATTGGACTACCAATGAGCAGTTCTTC
CAWSSDWTTNEQFF
>TRBV7-9|TRBJ2-2|.|TRBD2
TGTGCCAGCAGCTCCCCAGCGGGAGGGGGCACCGGGGAGCTGTTTTTT
CASSSPAGGGTGELFF
>TRBV11-2|TRBJ1-4|once|TRBD1
TGTGCCAGCAGCGAAACGGGACAGAATAATGAAAAACTGTTTTTT
CASSETGQNNEKLFF
>TRBV7-3|TRBJ2-2|.|.
TGTGCCAGCAGCTTACTCGGGAGAGGGGAGCTGTTTTTT
CASSLLGRGELFF
>TRBV4-1|TRBJ2-1|.|.
TGCGCCAGCAGCCAAGTTTCTATGACAGCTAGCTCCTACAATGAGCAGTTCTTC
CASSQVSMTASSYNEQFF
>TRBV18|TRBJ1-4|.|.
TGTGCCAGCTCACCACTTTCGGTCTTTAATGAAAAACTGTTTTTT
CASSPLSVFNEKLFF
>TRBV5-1|TRBJ2-3|few|.
TGCGCCAGCAGCTTGGAAGGGGCGTTCAGCACAGATACGCAGTATTTT
CASSLEGAFSTDTQYF
>TRBV7-2|TRBJ2-2|.|TRBD1
TGTGCCAGCAGTCGGGACAGACCCACCGGGGAGCTGTTTTTT
CASSRDRPTGELFF
>TRBV11-2|TRBJ1-5|once|TRBD1
TGTGCCAGCAGCCAAAGGACAGGGACAGGGGGTGATGAGCAGCCCCAGCATTTT
CASSQRTGTGGDEQPQHF
>TRBV4-2|TRBJ2-7|.|TRBD2
TGTGCCAGCAGCCAAGAAATTGGGCAGGGAAAGGATCCGACGGGAGGGAGGTACGAGCAGTACTTC
CASSQEIGQGKDPTGGRYEQYF